This is a list of T cell receptor beta chains from one sample in a study of shared clonotypes between healthy human individuals. Assay: immunoSEQ multiplex PCR; the TCRdb copy retains only in-frame clones and omits some. The sample consists of under 600,000 clones, roughly 98% of them appearing once. Sequencing was done on a sample of naive CD8+ T cells sorted from blood. The origin of the receptors is a man aged 30-40 years in good health. Each CDR3 is given with its conserved first and last residue. A D gene is named only where the DNA matches it firmly. Clone size is not always given. Where it is, it says once, few, many or a class for expanded clones.

>TRBV11-2|-|TRBJ2-2|-
TGTGCCAGCAGCAAAACCCCACACAAACAGGAGCTGTTTTTT
CASSKTPHKQELFF
>TRBV7-9|-|TRBJ1-5|many
TGTGCCAGCAGCTTAGAGGCGACAGGGCCCCAGCATTTT
CASSLEATGPQHF
>TRBV15|TRBD1|TRBJ1-4|-
TGTGCCACCAGCACCCCCCCGGGGACAGGGAAATATAACGAAAAACTGTTTTTT
CATSTPPGTGKYNEKLFF
>TRBV10-2|TRBD2|TRBJ2-1|-
TGCGCCAGCAGTGACCCAGACGGGAGGGGCAATGAGCAGTTCTTC
CASSDPDGRGNEQFF
>TRBV15|TRBD1|TRBJ2-7|-
TGTGCCACCAGCACCCTCGTCGGACAGGGGTCCCACGAGCAGTACTTC
CATSTLVGQGSHEQYF
>TRBV7-8|-|TRBJ2-1|-
TGTGCCAGCAGCCCCGGACCCTCCACTACAGATGAGCAGTTCTTC
CASSPGPSTTDEQFF
>TRBV6-5|-|TRBJ1-5|-
TGTGCCAGCAGTTACGGCGTAGGTGGTCAGCCCCAGCATTTT
CASSYGVGGQPQHF
>TRBV18|-|TRBJ1-4|-
TGTGCCAGCTCACCGCAACGGCGGGCTGTGCGTAATGAAAAACTGTTTTTT
CASSPQRRAVRNEKLFF
>TRBV6-5|TRBD1|TRBJ1-1|-
TGTGCCAGTCAAGGGGGCGTGAACACTGAAGCTTTCTTT
CASQGGVNTEAFF
>TRBV11-2|TRBD1|TRBJ2-1|-
TGTGCCAGCAGCTGGGGTACGAGAGGACAGGGGGCCTACAATGAGCAGTTCTTC
CASSWGTRGQGAYNEQFF
>TRBV7-9|-|TRBJ2-1|-
TGTGCCAGCAACGGAATCCCACTAGCCGATAGGGATAATGAGCAGTTCTTC
CASNGIPLADRDNEQFF
>TRBV27|-|TRBJ2-7|-
TGTGCCAGCAGTCGACTCAACTACGAGCAGTACTTC
CASSRLNYEQYF
>TRBV7-9|TRBD1|TRBJ2-7|-
TGTGCCAGCAGCTTACCGACAGGGGAAGGCTTCTACGAGCAGTACTTC
CASSLPTGEGFYEQYF
>TRBV2|TRBD2|TRBJ2-4|-
TGTGCCAGCAGTGAGAGGTCTAGCGGGAGGATGTATAACTTC
CASSERSSGRMYNF
>TRBV11-3|TRBD2|TRBJ2-3|-
TGTGCCAGCAGCCGTACGACTAGCGGGATCGAAGATACGCAGTATTTT
CASSRTTSGIEDTQYF
>TRBV2|TRBD2|TRBJ2-1|-
TGTGCCAGCAGTGAACCTAGCGGGACTTACAATGAGCAGTTCTTC
CASSEPSGTYNEQFF
>TRBV5-1|-|TRBJ2-1|-
TGCGCCAGCAGCTTGTACCGGGAGATGTATAATGAGCAGTTCTTC
CASSLYREMYNEQFF
>TRBV7-9|-|TRBJ2-1|-
TGTGCCAGCAGCTTCATAGGGACGGGACGCAATGAGCAGTTCTTC
CASSFIGTGRNEQFF
>TRBV12-5|-|TRBJ2-1|-
TGTGCTAGTAAACGGAGGATCGAGAGCAATGAGCAGTTCTTC
CASKRRIESNEQFF
>TRBV27|-|TRBJ2-3|-
TGTGCCAGCAGTTTAATCGACAGTGGACCCACAGATACGCAGTATTTT
CASSLIDSGPTDTQYF